These T cell receptor beta chains were read from a single sample in a study of Tregs in tolerant kidney transplant recipients. Generated by immunoSEQ multiplex PCR, the TCRdb table keeps only in-frame clones and is missing some. The sample has 60,000 or so clones; around 88% are singletons. Material for sequencing was CD4+ T cells from blood. Receptors originate from a human donor in good health. CDR3s include the opening cysteine and the closing phenylalanine or tryptophan. The D gene is left open where the match is weak. Clone size is stated in some rows and not others, as once, few, many or a class when expanded.

J	D	size	V	CDR3	DNA
TRBJ2-5	TRBD2	NA	TRBV9	CASSVGKLAGGRETQYF	TGTGCCAGCAGCGTAGGGAAACTAGCGGGAGGCCGGGAGACCCAGTACTTC
TRBJ2-3	TRBD2	NA	TRBV7-2	CASSLGVQRGRITDTQYF	TGTGCCAGCAGCTTAGGAGTCCAGCGGGGGAGGATCACAGATACGCAGTATTTT
TRBJ2-3	NA	NA	TRBV7-9	CASSLQSTDTQYF	TGTGCCAGCAGCTTACAGAGCACAGATACGCAGTATTTT
TRBJ2-3	NA	once	TRBV6-6	CASSYTPLAPDTQYF	TGTGCCAGCAGTTACACCCCGCTAGCCCCGGATACGCAGTATTTT
TRBJ2-7	NA	once	TRBV7-2	CASSVQGRAYEQYF	TGTGCCAGCAGCGTACAGGGAAGGGCCTACGAGCAGTACTTC
TRBJ2-1	NA	NA	TRBV18	CASSPPSRRKENNEQFF	TGTGCCAGCTCACCACCATCCCGGCGAAAGGAGAACAATGAGCAGTTCTTC
TRBJ1-3	NA	NA	TRBV30	CAWRTYLSGNTIYF	TGTGCCTGGAGGACGTACCTCTCTGGAAACACCATATATTTT
TRBJ1-2	NA	NA	TRBV7-9	CASSLEPTDYYGYTF	TGTGCCAGCAGCTTAGAACCGACGGATTACTATGGCTACACCTTC
TRBJ2-1	TRBD2	NA	TRBV27	CASSRLAGYNEQFF	TGTGCCAGCTCACGACTAGCGGGGTACAATGAGCAGTTCTTC
TRBJ1-3	NA	once	TRBV19	CASSPWGASSGNTIYF	TGTGCCAGTAGTCCTTGGGGAGCTAGCTCTGGAAACACCATATATTTT
TRBJ1-6	NA	NA	TRBV15	CATSNRQDSPLHF	TGTGCCACCAGCAATCGACAGGATTCACCCCTCCACTTT
TRBJ2-7	NA	NA	TRBV28	CASTDQGVVYEQYF	TGTGCCAGCACGGATCAGGGTGTTGTCTACGAGCAGTACTTC
TRBJ2-3	NA	once	TRBV19	CASHPGPSTDTQYF	TGTGCCAGCCACCCGGGGCCTAGCACAGATACGCAGTATTTT
TRBJ1-5	TRBD1	once	TRBV18	CASSSQPGTGMDF	TGTGCCAGCTCATCCCAGCCCGGGACAGGTATGGATTTT
TRBJ2-7	TRBD1	NA	TRBV5-7	CASSCPIQGETHYEQYF	TGTGCCAGCAGCTGCCCGATTCAGGGGGAAACCCACTACGAGCAGTACTTC
TRBJ1-5	NA	NA	TRBV6-5	CASSEGGAQHF	TGTGCCAGCAGTGAAGGGGGGGCCCAGCATTTT
TRBJ2-1	TRBD1	NA	TRBV7-3	CASSLVAGGSYNEQFF	TGTGCCAGCAGCTTAGTGGCAGGGGGTTCCTACAATGAGCAGTTCTTC
TRBJ2-5	NA	NA	TRBV20-1	CTSSWGETQYF	TGCACCAGTAGCTGGGGAGAGACCCAGTACTTC
TRBJ2-2	NA	NA	TRBV10-3	CAIKKIDSNTGELFF	TGTGCCATCAAAAAGATTGATTCGAACACCGGGGAGCTGTTTTTT
TRBJ1-2	NA	NA	TRBV6-6	CASSYSAPLRGGYTF	TGTGCCAGCAGTTACTCAGCTCCGCTCAGGGGTGGCTACACCTTC
TRBJ2-3	NA	NA	TRBV20-1	CSARREDTQYF	TGCAGTGCTAGGAGGGAGGATACGCAGTATTTT
TRBJ2-1	NA	NA	TRBV7-2	CASSFQGGRRFF	TGTGCCAGCAGCTTTCAGGGGGGGAGGAGGTTCTTC
TRBJ1-1	NA	NA	TRBV7-9	CASSLGTYTEAFF	TGTGCCAGCAGCTTGGGCACATACACTGAAGCTTTCTTT
TRBJ1-4	TRBD1	few	TRBV19	CASSETGGAGKLFF	TGTGCCAGTAGTGAGACAGGGGGCGCCGGAAAACTGTTTTTT
TRBJ1-5	NA	NA	TRBV30	CAWTLGGDQPQHF	TGTGCCTGGACCCTGGGGGGAGATCAGCCCCAGCATTTT
TRBJ1-1	TRBD1	NA	TRBV5-8	CASSLRGQGSSPEAFF	TGTGCCAGCAGCTTGCGAGGACAGGGCTCTTCCCCTGAAGCTTTCTTT
TRBJ2-7	NA	few	TRBV11-2	CASSRIAETYEQYF	TGTGCCAGCAGCCGGATAGCGGAAACCTACGAGCAGTACTTC
TRBJ1-1	NA	NA	TRBV6-1	CASSEALSGYVAFF	TGTGCCAGCAGTGAAGCGCTCTCGGGGTACGTAGCTTTCTTT
TRBJ1-2	TRBD1	NA	TRBV29-1	CSVAFRGPYGYTF	TGCAGCGTCGCCTTCAGGGGGCCTTATGGCTACACCTTC
TRBJ1-1	NA	NA	TRBV19	CASSIDPGWNTEAFF	TGTGCCAGTAGTATAGATCCAGGTTGGAACACTGAAGCTTTCTTT
TRBJ2-2	NA	NA	TRBV11-2	CASSQVYRRKLTGELFF	TGTGCCAGCAGCCAAGTCTATCGCCGGAAACTAACCGGGGAGCTGTTTTTT
TRBJ1-3	TRBD1	NA	TRBV7-2	CASSLRTGSPPIYF	TGTGCCAGCAGCTTAAGGACAGGATCTCCACCCATATATTTT
TRBJ1-1	NA	NA	TRBV18	CASSPSGALNTEAFF	TGTGCCAGCTCACCAAGCGGGGCACTGAACACTGAAGCTTTCTTT
TRBJ2-7	NA	NA	TRBV6-5	CASSRLHEQYF	TGTGCCAGCAGCCGGCTTCACGAGCAGTACTTC
TRBJ2-2	NA	few	TRBV7-3	CASSLGQQTGELFF	TGTGCCAGCAGCTTAGGTCAGCAAACCGGGGAGCTGTTTTTT
TRBJ2-3	TRBD2	once	TRBV13	CASSFSGGARNTQYF	TGTGCCAGCAGCTTTAGCGGGGGGGCAAGGAATACGCAGTATTTT
TRBJ2-1	NA	few	TRBV7-6	CASSLRGRSEQFF	TGTGCCAGCAGCTTACGGGGTCGCAGTGAGCAGTTCTTC
TRBJ1-1	NA	once	TRBV7-2	CASSLKGIDTEAFF	TGTGCCAGCAGCTTAAAGGGAATAGACACTGAAGCTTTCTTT
TRBJ2-3	NA	NA	TRBV19	CASSGRRGAGTDTQYF	TGTGCCAGTAGCGGACGGCGAGGGGCCGGCACAGATACGCAGTATTTT
TRBJ2-3	NA	NA	TRBV5-5	CASSWTGHSTDTQYF	TGTGCCAGCAGCTGGACGGGACACAGCACAGATACGCAGTATTTT
TRBJ2-5	TRBD2	NA	TRBV29-1	CSVGGVLQETQYF	TGCAGCGTGGGGGGGGTGCTCCAAGAGACCCAGTACTTC
TRBJ1-2	TRBD1	NA	TRBV2	CASTLTGFVYGYTF	TGTGCCAGCACCCTGACAGGGTTCGTCTATGGCTACACCTTC
TRBJ1-1	NA	NA	TRBV21-1	CASSKADPPGQLGGPEAFF	TGTGCCAGCAGCAAAGCCGACCCGCCAGGACAATTGGGGGGCCCTGAAGCTTTCTTT
TRBJ2-7	TRBD1	NA	TRBV7-8	CASSLGGTGDYEQYF	TGTGCCAGCAGCTTAGGTGGGACAGGGGACTACGAGCAGTACTTC
TRBJ2-1	TRBD2	NA	TRBV4-1	CASSQEPLAGSNEQFF	TGCGCCAGCAGCCAAGAACCACTAGCGGGGTCCAATGAGCAGTTCTTC
TRBJ1-4	NA	NA	TRBV15	CATSRNTGWDANEKLFF	TGTGCCACCAGCAGAAACACAGGGTGGGACGCTAATGAAAAACTGTTTTTT
TRBJ2-1	TRBD2	NA	TRBV29-1	CSVEGGGRVRRVNEQFF	TGCAGCGTTGAAGGGGGCGGGAGAGTTCGCCGGGTAAATGAGCAGTTCTTC
TRBJ2-1	TRBD2	NA	TRBV7-7	CASSLDAGGEQFF	TGTGCTAGCAGCTTAGACGCGGGAGGTGAGCAGTTCTTC